The 20 T cell receptor beta chains presented below share a single source sample, sequenced in a study of shared clonotypes between healthy human individuals. Measured with immunoSEQ multiplex PCR; TCRdb has only the in-frame clones, and not every one. The table records roughly 1,800,000 clones, about 95% of them present only once. Naive CD8 cells lacked CD45RO and underwent positive selection for CCR7, leaving out terminally differentiated effector memory CD45RA+ cells. What was sequenced was naive CD8+ T cells sorted from blood. The receptors stem from a man between 18 and 35 years old in good health.

The V and J genes are TRBV7-9 and TRBJ1-1; 7 nucleotides match TRBD1. Trimming took 1 base from V and 3 from J; bases not matched to a gene: 8. This CDR3 comprises 16 residues. CDR1 SEHNR and CDR2 FQNEAQ come from the germline V gene (reference sequence). CDR3 nucleotide sequence: TGTGCCAGCAGCTTAGTCGGGACAGCAGATGACACTGAAGCTTTCTTT. Amino acids: CASSLVGTADDTEAFF.

This chain uses TRBV5-1 with TRBJ1-4, with 8 bases aligning to TRBD1. The V gene's germline CDR1 is SGHRS and CDR2 YFSETQ. This CDR3 has 15 amino acids. Trimming at V came to 2 bases and at J to 5 bases, leaving 5 bases not matched to a gene. CDR3 coding DNA: TGCGCCAGCAGCTTCGGACAGGGAGGGAATGAAAAACTGTTTTTT. Translated: CASSFGQGGNEKLFF. Full variable domain (outside the CDR3, taken from reference TRBV5-1 and TRBJ1-4): KAGVTQTPRYLIKTRGQQVTLSCSPISGHRSVSWYQQTPGQGLQFLFEYFSETQRNKGNFPGRFSGRQFSNSRSEMNVSTLELGDSALYLCASSFGQGGNEKLFFGSGTQLSVL.

CDR3 in DNA: TGTGCCAGCAGCTTAGTGCCAGCGGGGAGCTACAATGAGCAGTTCTTC. It is translated as CASSLVPAGSYNEQFF. This rearrangement joins TRBV11-2 to TRBJ2-1, with 7 positions matching TRBD2. With V trimmed by 1 base and J by 3 bases, 6 bases remained unmatched. This CDR3 has 16 amino acids. The germline V gene encodes CDR1 SGHAT and CDR2 FQNNGV.

As concerns this clone: Other DNA sequences in this specimen translate into the identical CDR3. V usage is TRBV28 and J usage is TRBJ2-2; 8 bases fit TRBD1. V was clipped by 3 bases and J by 4 bases; unmatched bases: 4. Per germline, CDR1 MDHEN and CDR2 SYDVKM. The CDR3 length is 15 residues. CDR3 in amino acids: CASSFRGLGTGELFF. CDR3 DNA: TGTGCCAGCAGTTTCAGGGGGCTGGGCACCGGGGAGCTGTTTTTT.

This rearrangement joins TRBV30 to TRBJ2-3, with TRBD1 matching over 9 bases. V lost 0 bases to trimming and J lost 6 bases; unmatched junction nucleotides: 7. Germline V gene sequence: CDR1 GTSNPN, CDR2 SVGIG (reference sequence). The CDR3 length is 15 residues. Here the CDR3 DNA reads TGTGCCTGGAGTGTACTATCGACAGGGGGGGATACGCAGTATTTT. It translates to CAWSVLSTGGDTQYF.

This clone was found a few times. The sample carries other DNA sequences with the same CDR3. The chain employs TRBV4-1 and TRBJ1-1; D gene uncertain. From germline, CDR1 is MGHRA and CDR2 YSYEKL. This CDR3 spans 13 amino acids. Trimming took off 1 base at V and 1 base at J, with 4 bases between the two ends. In nucleotides, the CDR3 is TGCGCCAGCAGCCAAGGCAGGAACACTGAAGCTTTCTTT. Its protein is CASSQGRNTEAFF.

The CDR3: CASSVDGQYSNEQFF. CDR3 sequence (DNA): TGTGCCAGCAGCGTAGACGGCCAGTACTCCAATGAGCAGTTCTTC. The genes are TRBV9 and TRBJ2-1; no clear D. Germline lookup yields CDR1 SGDLS and CDR2 YYNGEE. V lost 0 bases to trimming and J lost 6 bases, with 13 bases between them. The CDR3 spans 15 residues.

This clone appeared once. V gene TRBV2 combines with J gene TRBJ1-1, with TRBD1 as a possible D gene (6 bases). Per the germline V gene, CDR1 is SNHLY and CDR2 is FYNNEI. The CDR3 has 14 amino acids. Trimming left V 8 bases short and J 1 base short, with 14 bases between. The CDR3: CASEPGHRNTEAFF. CDR3 coding DNA: TGTGCCAGCGAACCGGGACACAGGAACACTGAAGCTTTCTTT. The full variable domain, with the rest looked up from reference TRBV2 and TRBJ1-1, is EPEVTQTPSHQVTQMGQEVILRCVPISNHLYFYWYRQILGQKVEFLVSFYNNEISEKSEIFDDQFSVERPDGSNFTLKIRSTKLEDSAMYFCASEPGHRNTEAFFGQGTRLTVV.

The chain employs TRBV27 and TRBJ2-7; D is possibly TRBD2 (5 bases). The germline V gene has CDR1 MNHEY and CDR2 SMNVEV (reference sequence). Trimming shortened V by 1 base and J by 5 bases, and 21 bases separated the two germline ends. The CDR3 covers 17 residues. The CDR3 spells CASSLWSPLLGSNEQYF. The CDR3 DNA follows: TGTGCCAGCAGTTTATGGTCACCCCTCCTGGGGAGCAACGAGCAGTACTTC.

This chain links TRBV30 with TRBJ2-7, with D perhaps TRBD2 (5 bases). This CDR3 is 12 amino acids long. The ends were cut back, 0 bases at V and 3 bases at J, with 6 bases in the middle. From germline, CDR1 is GTSNPN and CDR2 SVGIG (reference sequence). Here the CDR3 DNA reads TGTGCCTGGAGTGTAGACTACTACGAGCAGTACTTC. Protein: CAWSVDYYEQYF.

V is TRBV7-2 and J is TRBJ2-7, with TRBD1 matching 7 bases. Germline CDR1 and CDR2: SGHTA and FQGNSA. The trim removed 1 base at V and 0 bases at J, leaving 6 bases unmatched. The CDR3 extends over 16 amino acids. CDR3 coding DNA: TGTGCCAGCAGCTTAGTAGGGGGCGATAACTCCTACGAGCAGTACTTC. Its translation: CASSLVGGDNSYEQYF.

V is TRBV7-9 and J is TRBJ2-7, with D maybe TRBD2 (5 bases). The V gene's germline CDR1 is SEHNR and CDR2 FQNEAQ (reference sequence). The CDR3 contains 12 residues. V lost 5 bases and J 6 bases, leaving 11 bases between the germline ends. The CDR3 reads CASSREGSEQYF. CDR3 nucleotides: TGTGCCAGCAGCAGAGAGGGAAGCGAGCAGTACTTC.

In regard to this clone: Within the sample, other DNA sequences also encode this same CDR3. The V call is TRBV9, the J call TRBJ1-1; weak D call: TRBD1 (5 bases). Trimming cost V 3 bases and J 0 bases, with 9 bases left between them. The CDR3 runs 14 residues. The germline V gene has CDR1 SGDLS and CDR2 YYNGEE. The CDR3 DNA reads as TGTGCCAGCAGCGCAGGGTTAATGAACACTGAAGCTTTCTTT. This sequence encodes CASSAGLMNTEAFF.

The chain recombines TRBV28 with TRBJ1-2; no definite D call. Trimming took 4 bases from V and 4 from J, leaving 19 bases between them. Germline assignment: CDR1 MDHEN and CDR2 SYDVKM. The CDR3 covers 16 residues. CDR3 residues: CASSYRGPQIFYGYTF. CDR3 bases: TGTGCCAGCAGTTACCGAGGCCCACAGATTTTCTATGGCTACACCTTC.

The chain is built from TRBV4-3 and TRBJ2-7; 11 bases are a match to TRBD2. This CDR3 is 16 amino acids long. Germline CDR1 is LGHNA and CDR2 is YSLEER. V was clipped by 4 bases and J by 4 bases; unmatched bases: 9. The CDR3 loop reads CASSPGNLAGGYEQYF. DNA of the CDR3: TGCGCCAGCAGCCCCGGAAATTTAGCGGGAGGGTACGAGCAGTACTTC.

V gene TRBV28 combines with J gene TRBJ1-2; D unclear. Germline V CDR1 and CDR2: MDHEN, SYDVKM. The V end lost 6 bases, the J end lost 2 bases, and 16 bases lay between the germline ends. The CDR3 consists of 15 residues. The CDR3 reads CASRAPAADNYGYTF. The DNA of the CDR3 is TGTGCCAGCAGAGCCCCCGCGGCAGACAACTATGGCTACACCTTC.

The CDR3 loop reads CASSSRTPYEQYF. DNA for the CDR3: TGTGCCAGTAGTTCTCGGACACCCTACGAGCAGTACTTC. This sequence joins TRBV19 and TRBJ2-7; D perhaps matches TRBD1 (5 bases). V lost 5 bases to trimming and J lost 2 bases, with 10 bases between them. Germline V lookup: CDR1 LNHDA, CDR2 SQIVND (reference sequence). CDR3 length: 13 residues. Complete variable domain (other parts from reference TRBV19 and TRBJ2-7): DGGITQSPKYLFRKEGQNVTLSCEQNLNHDAMYWYRQDPGQGLRLIYYSQIVNDFQKGDIAEGYSVSREKKESFPLTVTSAQKNPTAFYLCASSSRTPYEQYFGPGTRLTVT.

The chain uses TRBV11-2 and TRBJ1-3; D uncertain. V gave up 10 bases and J gave up 2 bases, with 18 bases separating them. The germline V gene has CDR1 SGHAT and CDR2 FQNNGV. The CDR3 is 15 amino acids. CDR3 DNA: TGTGCCATCGACGGGGTAGGCGAGACTGGAAACACCATATATTTT. Amino acids: CAIDGVGETGNTIYF.

The CDR3 sequence is CASSWRGGLTEAFF. Here the CDR3 DNA reads TGCGCCAGCAGCTGGAGAGGGGGCCTCACTGAAGCTTTCTTT. The chain employs TRBV5-1 and TRBJ1-1; 7 nucleotides match TRBD1. The trim removed 3 bases at V and 4 bases at J, leaving 6 bases unmatched. The CDR3 runs to 14 residues. Germline assignment: CDR1 SGHRS and CDR2 YFSETQ.

In nucleotides, the CDR3 is TGCAGTGCCACCTTCTACACTGAAGCTTTCTTT. It yields the protein CSATFYTEAFF. This chain uses TRBV20-1 with TRBJ1-1, with D unresolved. Trimming pared 6 bases from V and 3 bases from J, leaving 8 bases between. Germline values: CDR1 DFQATT, CDR2 SNEGSKA (reference sequence). CDR3 length: 11 residues.